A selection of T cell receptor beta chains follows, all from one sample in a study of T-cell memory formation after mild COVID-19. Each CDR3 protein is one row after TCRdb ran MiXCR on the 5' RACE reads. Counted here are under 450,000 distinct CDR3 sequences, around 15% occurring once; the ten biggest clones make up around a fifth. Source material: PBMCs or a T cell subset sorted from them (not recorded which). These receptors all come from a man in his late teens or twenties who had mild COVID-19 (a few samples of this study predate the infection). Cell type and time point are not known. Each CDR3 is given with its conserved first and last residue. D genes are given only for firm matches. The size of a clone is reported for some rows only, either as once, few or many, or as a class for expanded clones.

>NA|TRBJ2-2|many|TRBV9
CASSVISGELFF
TGTGCCAGCAGCGTAATATCCGGGGAGCTGTTTTTT
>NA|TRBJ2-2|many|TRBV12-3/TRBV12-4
CARMDENTGELFF
TGTGCCAGGATGGACGAGAACACCGGGGAGCTGTTTTTT
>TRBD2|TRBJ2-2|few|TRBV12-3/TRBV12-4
CASSLFGGASGELFF
TGTGCCAGCAGTTTATTCGGGGGGGCTTCCGGGGAGCTGTTTTTT
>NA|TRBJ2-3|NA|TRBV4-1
CASSQGGGTSTDTQYF
TGCGCCAGCAGCCAAGGTGGGGGGACTAGCACAGATACGCAGTATTTT
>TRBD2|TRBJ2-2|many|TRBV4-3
CASSQVAGGNTGELFF
TGCGCCAGCAGCCAAGTAGCGGGGGGGAACACCGGGGAGCTGTTTTTT
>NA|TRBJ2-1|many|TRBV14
CASSQLSISYNEQFF
TGTGCCAGCAGCCAACTCTCCATATCCTACAATGAGCAGTTCTTC
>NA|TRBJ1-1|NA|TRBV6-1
CASSEKVQAVVNTEAFF
TGTGCCAGCAGTGAAAAGGTCCAAGCTGTGGTGAACACTGAAGCTTTCTTT
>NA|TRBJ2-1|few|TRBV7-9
CASSLRGDSYNEQFF
TGTGCCAGCAGCTTACGCGGGGACTCCTACAATGAGCAGTTCTTC
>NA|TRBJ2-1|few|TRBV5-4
CASSQSASSYNEQFF
TGTGCCAGCAGTCAGTCGGCGAGCTCCTACAATGAGCAGTTCTTC
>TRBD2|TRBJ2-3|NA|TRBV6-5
CASSLRGEGTDTQYF
TGTGCCAGCAGTCTACGCGGGGAGGGAACAGATACGCAGTATTTT
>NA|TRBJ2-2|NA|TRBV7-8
CASSALYTGELFF
TGTGCCAGCAGCGCCTTGTACACCGGGGAGCTGTTTTTT
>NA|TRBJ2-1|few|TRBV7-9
CWAGSTNEQFF
TGTTGGGCGGGCTCCACCAATGAGCAGTTCTTC
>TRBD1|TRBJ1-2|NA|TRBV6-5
CASSYSRTGPYYGYTF
TGTGCCAGCAGTTACTCCCGGACAGGGCCCTACTATGGCTACACCTTC
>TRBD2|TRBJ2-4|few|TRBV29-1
CSVRLAGYPLAKNIQYF
TGCAGCGTGAGACTAGCGGGGTATCCCTTAGCCAAAAACATTCAGTACTTC
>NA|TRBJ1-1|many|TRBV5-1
CASSFRGGNFEASEAFF
TGCGCCAGCAGCTTTAGAGGGGGGAATTTTGAGGCTTCTGAAGCTTTCTTT
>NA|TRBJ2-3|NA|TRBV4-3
CASSRWTVWGTDTQYF
TGCGCCAGCAGCCGCTGGACAGTTTGGGGCACAGATACGCAGTATTTT
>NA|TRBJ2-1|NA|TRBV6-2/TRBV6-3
CASSWGYNEQFF
TGTGCCAGCAGTTGGGGGTACAATGAGCAGTTCTTC
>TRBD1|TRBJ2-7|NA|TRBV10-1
CASSETGAYEQYF
TGCGCCAGCAGTGAGACAGGGGCCTACGAGCAGTACTTC
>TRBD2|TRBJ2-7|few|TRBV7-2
CASSLYYGLAGGEQYF
TGTGCCAGCAGCTTATACTATGGACTAGCGGGGGGCGAGCAGTACTTC
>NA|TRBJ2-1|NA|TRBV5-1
CASSAYVEISYNEQFF
TGCGCCAGCAGCGCCTACGTCGAAATCTCCTACAATGAGCAGTTCTTC
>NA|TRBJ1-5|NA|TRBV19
CASSGRSRDQPQHF
TGTGCCAGTAGTGGTCGTAGTAGAGACCAGCCCCAGCATTTT
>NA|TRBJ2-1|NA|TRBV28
CASSLVGLLYNEQFF
TGTGCCAGCAGTTTAGTAGGGCTACTCTACAATGAGCAGTTCTTC
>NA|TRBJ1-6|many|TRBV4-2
CASSQDWTARPGSPLHF
TGTGCCAGCAGTCAAGATTGGACAGCGCGCCCGGGTTCACCCCTCCACTTT
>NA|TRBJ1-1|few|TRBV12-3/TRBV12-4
CASSFEIDTEAFF
TGTGCCAGCAGTTTTGAGATAGACACTGAAGCTTTCTTT
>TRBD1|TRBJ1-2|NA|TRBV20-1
CSASGDRSLYGYTF
TGCAGTGCTAGTGGGGACAGGAGTCTCTATGGCTACACCTTC
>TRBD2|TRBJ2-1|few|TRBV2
CAREAVRGGEQFF
TGTGCCAGAGAGGCGGTGCGGGGGGGAGAGCAGTTCTTC
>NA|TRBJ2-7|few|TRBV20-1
CSARRGDYEQYF
TGCAGTGCTAGACGTGGGGACTACGAGCAGTACTTC
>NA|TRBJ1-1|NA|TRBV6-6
CASIPGVAEAFF
TGTGCCAGCATACCGGGCGTCGCTGAAGCTTTCTTT
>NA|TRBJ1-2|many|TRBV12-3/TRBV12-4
CASTLLDSGGYTF
TGTGCCAGCACTCTTCTGGACTCGGGGGGCTACACCTTC
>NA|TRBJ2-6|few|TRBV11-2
CASSLVFPPGTGANVLTF
TGTGCCAGCAGCTTAGTTTTCCCGCCAGGGACTGGGGCCAACGTCCTGACTTTC
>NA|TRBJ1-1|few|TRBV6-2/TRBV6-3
CASNDPSPTHAFF
TGTGCCAGCAATGACCCGTCCCCAACGCACGCTTTCTTT
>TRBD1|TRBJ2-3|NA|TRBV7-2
CASSRQGAGDTQYF
TGTGCCAGCAGCAGACAGGGGGCGGGAGATACGCAGTATTTT
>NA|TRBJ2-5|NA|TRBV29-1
CSVARLEETQYF
TGCAGCGTTGCACGCCTAGAAGAGACCCAGTACTTC
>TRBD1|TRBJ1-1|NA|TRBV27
CASSFWDRGPGTEAFF
TGTGCCAGCAGTTTCTGGGACAGGGGGCCGGGCACTGAAGCTTTCTTT
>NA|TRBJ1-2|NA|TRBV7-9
CASSSENGGYTF
TGTGCCAGCAGCTCCGAGAATGGTGGCTACACCTTC
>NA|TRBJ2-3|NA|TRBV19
CASSLNGNTQYF
TGTGCCAGTAGTCTCAATGGCAATACGCAGTATTTT
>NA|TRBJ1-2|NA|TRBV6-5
CASSYGFGATNYGYTF
TGTGCCAGCAGTTACGGTTTCGGGGCAACTAACTATGGCTACACCTTC
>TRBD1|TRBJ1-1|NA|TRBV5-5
CASSFDWTGESGTEAFF
TGTGCCAGCAGCTTCGATTGGACAGGGGAGTCGGGCACTGAAGCTTTCTTT
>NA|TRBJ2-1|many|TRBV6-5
CASSTRPSNEQFF
TGTGCCAGCAGTACCAGGCCCTCCAATGAGCAGTTCTTC
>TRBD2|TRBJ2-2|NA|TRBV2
CASRGPSGGQGELFF
TGTGCCAGCAGGGGCCCTAGCGGGGGGCAGGGGGAGCTGTTTTTT
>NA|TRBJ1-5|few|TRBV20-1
CSARTQGRGSNQPQHF
TGCAGTGCTAGGACACAGGGCCGGGGAAGCAATCAGCCCCAGCATTTT
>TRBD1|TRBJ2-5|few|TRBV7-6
CASSLGQGSWETQYF
TGTGCCAGCAGCTTAGGACAGGGGAGCTGGGAGACCCAGTACTTC